This T cell receptor beta chain was sequenced during a study of shared clonotypes between healthy human individuals. This clone was observed a handful of times. Data came from immunoSEQ multiplex PCR; TCRdb stores just in-frame clones and leaves some out. Seen here are about 2.3 million clones, under 95% observed once, and the top ten hold 0.37%. Germline-derived CDR1 and CDR2 are SGHRS and YFSETQ. The CDR3 covers 14 residues. V was pared by 0 bases and J by 5 bases, with 11 bases between. Specimen: naive CD4+ T cells from PBMCs. Sample subset: CD45RA+ positively selected. The rearrangement uses TRBV5-1 and TRBJ1-1; D is unclear. The TCR originated in a man aged 18-30 years in good health. Some clones in this sample may be carry-over from other donors' samples. The CDR3 loop reads CASSLENGRTEAFF. As DNA, the CDR3 is TGCGCCAGCAGCTTGGAGAACGGGAGGACTGAAGCTTTCTTT.